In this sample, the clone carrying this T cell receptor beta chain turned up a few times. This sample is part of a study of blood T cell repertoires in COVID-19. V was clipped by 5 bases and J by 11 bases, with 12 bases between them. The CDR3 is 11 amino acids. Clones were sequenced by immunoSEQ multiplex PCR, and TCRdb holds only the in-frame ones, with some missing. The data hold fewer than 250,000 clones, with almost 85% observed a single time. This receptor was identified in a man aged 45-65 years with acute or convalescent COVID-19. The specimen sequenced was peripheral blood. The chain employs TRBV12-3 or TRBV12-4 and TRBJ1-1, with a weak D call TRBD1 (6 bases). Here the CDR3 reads CASSPGVRAFF. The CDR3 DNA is TGTGCCAGCAGTCCAGGGGTTCGGGCTTTCTTT.